Listed below are T cell receptor beta chains from one sample, sequenced in a study of T-cell memory formation after mild COVID-19. Via MiXCR, TCRdb re-called the 5' RACE reads, giving one row per CDR3 protein. The sample records around 300,000 distinct CDR3 sequences, approximately 18% being singletons. The sample consisted of PBMCs or a T cell subset sorted from them (not recorded which). These TCRs come from a man between 18 and 35 years old who had mild COVID-19 (a few samples of this study predate the infection). Cell type and time point are not known. The CDR3 runs from the conserved cysteine through the conserved F or W. The D gene is left open where the match is weak. Size is omitted from some rows. Given values are once, few, many or a class for expanded clones.

cdr3_nt cdr3_aa j_call v_call cdr3_length d_call clone_size
TGTGCCAGCACCTCCGGGTTCTATGGCGGCTACACCTTC CASTSGFYGGYTF TRBJ1-2 TRBV28 13 . few
TGTGCCAGCAGTTTCACATGGGGTAATTCACCCCTCCACTTT CASSFTWGNSPLHF TRBJ1-6 TRBV12-3/TRBV12-4 14 . .
TGTGCCAGCAGTTTAGTTGCTACCATGCCCCGGACCCAGTACTTC CASSLVATMPRTQYF TRBJ2-5 TRBV12-3/TRBV12-4 15 . .
TGTGCCAGCAGTGAACTTCACCCCGGCCAGGACTATGGCTACACCTTC CASSELHPGQDYGYTF TRBJ1-2 TRBV25-1 16 . few
TGTGCCAGCAGCTTACTTTCGGGTAGCGGGGGGCCCTGGAAGACCCAGTACTTC CASSLLSGSGGPWKTQYF TRBJ2-5 TRBV7-2 18 TRBD2 many
TGCAGTGCCCGGGTGAATTCTATTGGAAACACCATATATTTT CSARVNSIGNTIYF TRBJ1-3 TRBV20-1 14 . .
TGTGCCAGCAGCCAAGTATACTCGGCGGAGCTGTTTTTT CASSQVYSAELFF TRBJ2-2 TRBV14 13 . .
TGCAGCGTTGACAGCGGGGGGGCCAACAATGAGCAGTTCTTC CSVDSGGANNEQFF TRBJ2-1 TRBV29-1 14 TRBD2 few
TGTGCCAGCAGCCTAGCGGGGACTTCGGGGGCCAACGTCCTGACTTTC CASSLAGTSGANVLTF TRBJ2-6 TRBV7-2 16 TRBD2 .
TGTGCCAGCAGCCCCACAGGGGGTAATTATAATTCACCCCTCCACTTT CASSPTGGNYNSPLHF TRBJ1-6 TRBV7-8 16 TRBD1 .
TGTGCCAGCAGTTACCCAGGCCGCCAAGAGACCCAGTACTTC CASSYPGRQETQYF TRBJ2-5 TRBV6-2/TRBV6-3 14 . .
TGCGCCAGCAGCCAAGATTGGATAGCGGGGGAAGCAGATACGCAGTATTTT CASSQDWIAGEADTQYF TRBJ2-3 TRBV4-3 17 TRBD2 few
TGCAGTGCTAGAGATTACGGGATTAAGGGACATCATGGCTACACCTTC CSARDYGIKGHHGYTF TRBJ1-2 TRBV20-1 16 . .
TGCGCCAGCAGCCAAGAGGACTGGAGCACCATATATTTT CASSQEDWSTIYF TRBJ1-3 TRBV4-3 13 . .
TGTGCCAGCAGGGACTCAACCACAGATACGCAGTATTTT CASRDSTTDTQYF TRBJ2-3 TRBV6-1 13 . few
TGTGCCAGCAGCCGGACTAGCCCGATCAATGAGCAGTTCTTC CASSRTSPINEQFF TRBJ2-1 TRBV6-6 14 TRBD2 few
TGCGCCAGCAGCCCGGGGACTAGTTACGGCTCCTACGAGCAGTACTTC CASSPGTSYGSYEQYF TRBJ2-7 TRBV5-1 16 TRBD2 few
TGCGCCAGCAGCCAAGATCCCCCAGGGAGGCATGGCTACACCTTC CASSQDPPGRHGYTF TRBJ1-2 TRBV4-3 15 . .
TGTGCCACCAGCATCCCCACAGCCCCCTATCAGCCCCAGCATTTT CATSIPTAPYQPQHF TRBJ1-5 TRBV15 15 . many
TGTGCCAGCGGGGACAGGGGGCGTTATGAGCAGTACTTC CASGDRGRYEQYF TRBJ2-7 TRBV27 13 TRBD1 .
TGCAGCGTGGGAGCAGACGAAGAGACCCAGTACTTC CSVGADEETQYF TRBJ2-5 TRBV29-1 12 . few
TGTGCCATCAGGAGGGACCAGAGGGTAATCTACGAGCAGTACTTC CAIRRDQRVIYEQYF TRBJ2-7 TRBV10-3 15 . .
TGCGCCAGCAGTGGGGACAGGTACTTGGAGCAGTACTTC CASSGDRYLEQYF TRBJ2-7 TRBV10-1 13 TRBD1 few
TGTGCCAGCAGCTTAGCCAACGGTGAAGCTTTCTTT CASSLANGEAFF TRBJ1-1 TRBV7-9 12 . .
TGTGCCAGCAGCGTAGAAGGGAGACAAAAAGAGACCCAGTACTTC CASSVEGRQKETQYF TRBJ2-5 TRBV9 15 . .
TGCAGTGCTAGTGGCGGACTGTTACAAGAGACCCAGTACTTC CSASGGLLQETQYF TRBJ2-5 TRBV20-1 14 . .
TGTGCCAGCAGCTTAGAAGACGGGGGCACTGAAGCTTTCTTT CASSLEDGGTEAFF TRBJ1-1 TRBV7-6 14 . .
TGTGCCAGCAGTAAAGAACCCAGGGGAACCTACGAGCAGTACTTC CASSKEPRGTYEQYF TRBJ2-7 TRBV6-5 15 . .
TGTGCCAGCAGCCCTCAGCGGGCGGGAAACACCATATATTTT CASSPQRAGNTIYF TRBJ1-3 TRBV7-2 14 . .
TGCGCCAGCAGCCAAGAACCGGGACAGAACTATGGCTACACCTTC CASSQEPGQNYGYTF TRBJ1-2 TRBV4-1 15 TRBD1 .
TGTGCCAGCATCCTTAGGGGGTCCCGAAACACTGAAGCTTTCTTT CASILRGSRNTEAFF TRBJ1-1 TRBV5-5 15 . .
TGTGCCAGCAATCGGGGTAGCTATGGCTACACCTTC CASNRGSYGYTF TRBJ1-2 TRBV12-3/TRBV12-4 12 . few
TGTGCCAGCAGTGACACAGATACGCAGTATTTT CASSDTDTQYF TRBJ2-3 TRBV28 11 . many
TGCGCCAGCAGCTTGGGGGGATCGGCCGGGGAGCTGTTTTTT CASSLGGSAGELFF TRBJ2-2 TRBV5-1 14 . many
TGCATCACCAGGGGGGAGTCAAACGGGAACACTGAAGCTTTCTTT CITRGESNGNTEAFF TRBJ1-1 TRBV29-1 15 TRBD1 .
TGTGCCAGCAGTGTGGGGGCCCCATACAATGAGCAGTTCTTC CASSVGAPYNEQFF TRBJ2-1 TRBV2 14 . once
TGCAGTGCTGAGAGCTCAGGTCGCACAGATACGCAGTATTTT CSAESSGRTDTQYF TRBJ2-3 TRBV20-1 14 . .
TGTGCCAGCAGCCCTGGGGAGCGACTATACAATGAGCAGTTCTTC CASSPGERLYNEQFF TRBJ2-1 TRBV9 15 . many
TGTGCCAGCAGTTGGGCCCCTGGACAGGGCTACGAGCAGTACTTC CASSWAPGQGYEQYF TRBJ2-7 TRBV12-3/TRBV12-4 15 TRBD1 .
TGTGCCAGCAGCCCCCCGGCCGCTGGGGCCAACGTCCTGACTTTC CASSPPAAGANVLTF TRBJ2-6 TRBV7-9 15 . few
TGCAGTGCTACCACAGGGGGCGCCTCACCCCTCCACTTT CSATTGGASPLHF TRBJ1-6 TRBV20-1 13 TRBD1 few
TGTGCCAGCAGCCCACGAACAGGGGGAGGCACTGAAGCTTTCTTT CASSPRTGGGTEAFF TRBJ1-1 TRBV2 15 TRBD1 once
TGTGCCAGCAGCTTGAGGGGTGCAACTAATGAAAAACTGTTTTTT CASSLRGATNEKLFF TRBJ1-4 TRBV11-2 15 . .
TGCAGTGCGGACCGACAGGGCTCCTACGAGCAGTACTTC CSADRQGSYEQYF TRBJ2-7 TRBV20-1 13 TRBD1 few
TGTGCCAGCAGCGTAGCGGCAACTAATGAAAAACTGTTTTTT CASSVAATNEKLFF TRBJ1-4 TRBV9 14 . few
TGCGCCAGCAGCTTGGTCCCGGGGGGTCCACAAGAGACCCAGTACTTC CASSLVPGGPQETQYF TRBJ2-5 TRBV5-1 16 TRBD2 few
TGTGCCAGCACCCAAGAGGCAGGGGGCTGGGACACTGAAGCTTTCTTT CASTQEAGGWDTEAFF TRBJ1-1 TRBV12-3/TRBV12-4 16 TRBD1 .
TGTGCCATCAGTGAGACTAGCGGGGGGGCCGGGGAGACCCAGTACTTC CAISETSGGAGETQYF TRBJ2-5 TRBV10-3 16 TRBD2 .
TGTGCCAGCGGGGCCGGGGGACTCACAGATACGCAGTATTTT CASGAGGLTDTQYF TRBJ2-3 TRBV7-8 14 . many
TGTGCCAGCAGCTATTATAATTCACCCCTCCACTTT CASSYYNSPLHF TRBJ1-6 TRBV7-7 12 . few
TGTGCCAGCAGTGGGGACAGGGTGAACAATGAGCAGTTCTTC CASSGDRVNNEQFF TRBJ2-1 TRBV6-1 14 TRBD1 few